This T cell receptor beta chain comes out of a study of tumor and adjacent non-tumor tissue in lung cancer. Study summary: Around 4.5 million productive TCRbeta reads were obtained per sample on average.

RNA was extracted from bulk tissue without any cell sorting. Distant lung tissue was collected more than 3 cm away from the tumor edge. A modified ARM-PCR protocol with three rounds of nested PCR amplified TCRbeta. TCRdb re-derived calls from the multiplex PCR reads in MiXCR, one entry per CDR3 protein. Of fewer than 100,000 distinct CDR3 sequences in the sample, 80% to 90% were seen once. The V gene end was trimmed by 7 bases and the J gene end by 2 bases; junction bases not matched to a gene: 7. The germline CDR1 and CDR2 sequences are MNHNS and SASEGT. The CDR3 consists of 16 residues. The sequencing sample was made of distant non-tumor lung tissue. The sequence came from a man between 60 and 75 years old with non-small cell lung cancer. The rearrangement links TRBV6-1 to TRBJ2-3, with TRBD2 matching over 12 bases. This CDR3 is CASTVLAGGLTDTQYF. CDR3 DNA sequence: TGTGCCAGCACGGTACTAGCGGGGGGCCTCACAGATACGCAGTATTTT.